These T cell receptor beta chains were read from a single sample in a study of CD8+ T cells in alopecia areata. Repertoires were generated with immunoSEQ multiplex PCR, while TCRdb's copy carries only in-frame clones and drops some. The table has over 80,000 clones, 44% seen once. The sample consisted of CD8+ T cells sorted from blood, taken at week 24, from a patient treated with tofacitinib. These receptors were taken from a human donor with alopecia areata. Each CDR3 is given with its conserved first and last residue. D genes are given only for firm matches. The size of a clone is reported for some rows only, either as once, few or many, or as a class for expanded clones.

TRBJ2-7 NA TRBV7-9 NA TGTGCCAGCGCCAGGGAAGGCCTTTCGCGGGAGCAGTACTTC CASAREGLSREQYF
TRBJ2-1 TRBD2 TRBV25-1 NA TGTGCCAGCAGTGAAACCGGACTAGCGGAGACGACGCGGCAGTTCTTC CASSETGLAETTRQFF
TRBJ2-1 TRBD2 TRBV11-2 NA TGTGCCAGTGGCGGGAGCTACAATGAGCAGTTCTTC CASGGSYNEQFF
TRBJ2-7 NA TRBV5-6 few TGTGCCAGCAGCTTCGGGACGGACTACGAGCAGTACTTC CASSFGTDYEQYF
TRBJ2-1 NA TRBV5-1 NA TGCGCCAGCAGCTTGGGGACGACCTCCTACAATGAGCAGTTCTTC CASSLGTTSYNEQFF
TRBJ2-1 TRBD1 TRBV10-3 NA TGTGCCATCAGTGAGTCGGGACAGGGCATTGAGCAGTTCTTC CAISESGQGIEQFF
TRBJ2-7 TRBD1 TRBV29-1 NA TGCAGCGTAGCAGACCGGGACAGATCGACCTACGAGCAGTACTTC CSVADRDRSTYEQYF
TRBJ2-7 NA TRBV29-1 NA TGCAGCGTTCAAGGTGGGAGCTACGAGCAGTACTTC CSVQGGSYEQYF
TRBJ1-4 NA TRBV19 few TGTGCCAGTAGACCCGGGGGCGGTAATGAAAAACTGTTTTTT CASRPGGGNEKLFF
TRBJ1-5 TRBD1 TRBV6-5 NA TGTGCCAGCAGGACAGGGGCGGGTCAGCCCCAGCATTTT CASRTGAGQPQHF
TRBJ2-7 NA TRBV11-2 NA TGTGCCAGCAGCAGGGAGGCCCCGAGCTCCTACGAGCAGTACTTC CASSREAPSSYEQYF
TRBJ2-2 NA TRBV6-5 NA TGTGCCAGCAGTTACTCGCCTAGCACGGCCGGGGAGCTGTTTTTT CASSYSPSTAGELFF
TRBJ2-7 NA TRBV29-1 few TGCAGCGTTGAAGAGAAAGAAGGGGTTTCCTACGAGCAGTACTTC CSVEEKEGVSYEQYF
TRBJ2-7 NA TRBV2 NA TGTGCCATCGCGGTGAACGCCCAGGGGGGCGAGCAGTACTTC CAIAVNAQGGEQYF
TRBJ2-1 TRBD2 TRBV6-1 NA TGTGCCAGCATTTCGGGAGGACCCTACAATGAGCAGTTCTTC CASISGGPYNEQFF
TRBJ1-2 NA TRBV7-9 NA TGTGCCAGCAGCTCATCTCGACAGTATATTTATGGCTACACCTTC CASSSSRQYIYGYTF
TRBJ2-7 NA TRBV10-3 NA TGTGCCATCAGTGAGTCAGATAGCTCTGGGCAGTACTTC CAISESDSSGQYF
TRBJ2-4 NA TRBV5-6 few TGTGCCAGCAGCTTGGACAGGGACATTCAGTACTTC CASSLDRDIQYF
TRBJ2-7 NA TRBV13 few TGTGCCAGCAGCCCAGGATGGCCGGAGCACTACGAGCAGTACTTC CASSPGWPEHYEQYF
TRBJ1-5 NA TRBV5-6 many TGTGCCAGCAGCTTGTCCGCCTTAAAAAGTCAGCCCCAGCATTTT CASSLSALKSQPQHF
TRBJ2-2 NA TRBV5-1 NA TGCGCCAGCACGACGGCAGAGAGGCGCCCCGGGGAGCTGTTTTTT CASTTAERRPGELFF
TRBJ2-7 NA TRBV7-9 NA TGTGCCAGCAGCGCGACGGGACCGGCCTACGAGCAGTACTTC CASSATGPAYEQYF
TRBJ2-7 NA TRBV30 NA TGTGCCTGGAGTGTAAAAGTGTACGAGCAGTACTTC CAWSVKVYEQYF